The rows below give T cell receptor beta chains drawn from one sample of a study of cytomegalovirus exposure and HLA in healthy donors. Repertoires were generated with immunoSEQ multiplex PCR, while TCRdb's copy carries only in-frame clones and drops some. The sample records under 200,000 clones, over 60% being singletons. The sequenced material came from PBMCs. These receptors came from a woman in her forties or fifties in good health and CMV-seronegative. CDR3s include the opening cysteine and the closing phenylalanine or tryptophan. A D gene is named only where the DNA matches it firmly. Clone size appears in some rows only: once, few, many, or a class for an expanded clone.

cdr3_aa	cdr3_nt	d_call	clone_size	v_call	j_call	cdr3_length
CASSSGTEAFF	TGTGCCAGCAGTTCAGGCACTGAAGCTTTCTTT	.	.	TRBV6-5	TRBJ1-1	11
CASKLQGTEAFF	TGTGCCAGCAAACTTCAGGGCACTGAAGCTTTCTTT	.	.	TRBV28	TRBJ1-1	12
CASSQDPGPNQPQHF	TGCGCCAGCAGCCAAGATCCAGGCCCCAATCAGCCCCAGCATTTT	.	.	TRBV4-1	TRBJ1-5	15
CASRLDQASPREQFF	TGTGCCAGCAGGCTTGACCAAGCAAGCCCGCGGGAGCAGTTCTTC	.	.	TRBV7-2	TRBJ2-1	15
CASSQVPGSSYNEQFF	TGCGCCAGCAGCCAAGTTCCGGGGAGCTCCTACAATGAGCAGTTCTTC	.	.	TRBV4-1	TRBJ2-1	16
CASRLTGNTGELFF	TGTGCCAGCAGACTAACAGGGAACACCGGGGAGCTGTTTTTT	.	few	TRBV5-4	TRBJ2-2	14
CASSLGQANTEAFF	TGTGCCAGCAGCTTGGGACAGGCGAACACTGAAGCTTTCTTT	TRBD1	.	TRBV7-9	TRBJ1-1	14
CASSPGSTGTISYEQYF	TGTGCCAGCTCACCGGGGTCGACAGGGACGATCTCCTACGAGCAGTACTTC	TRBD1	few	TRBV18	TRBJ2-7	17
CASSSAQVYTEAFF	TGTGCCAGCAGCTCGGCACAGGTATACACTGAAGCTTTCTTT	.	.	TRBV7-9	TRBJ1-1	14
CASSPSTGVNTEAFF	TGTGCCAGCAGCCCGTCGACAGGGGTGAACACTGAAGCTTTCTTT	TRBD1	.	TRBV4-2	TRBJ1-1	15
CASSLLGNTEAFF	TGTGCCAGCAGTTTGCTAGGGAACACTGAAGCTTTCTTT	.	.	TRBV28	TRBJ1-1	13
CASVAGGFNQPQHF	TGTGCCAGCGTGGCAGGAGGGTTCAATCAGCCCCAGCATTTT	.	.	TRBV28	TRBJ1-5	14
CASSGFLAGGQETQYF	TGTGCCAGCAGTGGCTTCCTAGCGGGAGGGCAAGAGACCCAGTACTTC	TRBD2	.	TRBV2	TRBJ2-5	16
CASSLSPGEGDTQYF	TGTGCCAGCAGCTTAAGTCCGGGCGAGGGAGATACGCAGTATTTT	.	few	TRBV11-2	TRBJ2-3	15
CAGGTARDNEQFF	TGTGCCGGGGGGACCGCCAGGGACAATGAGCAGTTCTTC	.	.	TRBV2	TRBJ2-1	13
CASSLGTGYGYTF	TGTGCCAGCAGCTTAGGGACAGGATATGGCTACACCTTC	TRBD1	.	TRBV7-9	TRBJ1-2	13
CTSSPERGGVSSGANVLTF	TGTACCAGCAGCCCCGAGCGGGGCGGTGTGAGCTCTGGGGCCAACGTCCTGACTTTC	TRBD2	once	TRBV4-2	TRBJ2-6	19
CASSFGTLVADTQYF	TGTGCCAGCAGTTTCGGGACTTTGGTGGCAGATACGCAGTATTTT	.	.	TRBV28	TRBJ2-3	15
CASSTSGTGRYEQYF	TGTGCCAGCAGCACGTCCGGGACAGGGCGCTACGAGCAGTACTTC	TRBD1	few	TRBV28	TRBJ2-7	15
CASSQALGTGEGEQYF	TGCGCCAGCAGTCAAGCCTTAGGGACAGGGGAGGGTGAGCAGTACTTC	TRBD1	.	TRBV23-1	TRBJ2-7	16
CASSSGGVVYNEQFF	TGTGCCAGCAGTTCCGGCGGAGTCGTCTACAATGAGCAGTTCTTC	.	.	TRBV5-4	TRBJ2-1	15
CASSQEGGSPSGRYEQYF	TGCGCCAGCAGCCAAGAGGGCGGTTCGCCTAGCGGACGCTACGAGCAGTACTTC	TRBD2	few	TRBV4-1	TRBJ2-7	18
CASNKGAENYGYTF	TGCGCCAGCAATAAGGGGGCTGAGAACTATGGCTACACCTTC	TRBD1	.	TRBV5-1	TRBJ1-2	14
CASSLTGSSSYNEQFF	TGTGCCAGCAGTTTAACCGGGAGTAGCTCCTACAATGAGCAGTTCTTC	.	.	TRBV27	TRBJ2-1	16
CASSRREGNQPQHF	TGTGCCAGTAGTAGGAGGGAGGGAAATCAGCCCCAGCATTTT	.	.	TRBV19	TRBJ1-5	14
CASSVKGDTEAFF	TGTGCCAGCAGTGTAAAGGGAGACACTGAAGCTTTCTTT	.	few	TRBV2	TRBJ1-1	13
CASSRLEYTYEQYF	TGTGCCAGCAGTCGGCTGGAGTATACCTACGAGCAGTACTTC	.	few	TRBV25-1	TRBJ2-7	14
CASSVGAGAYTEAFF	TGTGCCAGCAGCGTAGGAGCGGGGGCATACACTGAAGCTTTCTTT	.	.	TRBV9	TRBJ1-1	15
CASRPGGSFTDTQYF	TGTGCCAGCCGCCCAGGGGGCTCCTTCACAGATACGCAGTATTTT	TRBD1	.	TRBV28	TRBJ2-3	15
CASSLDPGQGASGYTF	TGTGCCAGCAGTTTAGACCCGGGACAGGGGGCTAGTGGCTACACCTTC	TRBD1	.	TRBV2	TRBJ1-2	16
CASSQATMRADGEQYF	TGTGCCAGCAGCCAAGCTACAATGAGGGCTGATGGCGAGCAGTACTTC	.	.	TRBV4-2	TRBJ2-7	16
CASSLRGGETQYF	TGTGCCAGCAGCTTGAGGGGGGGGGAGACCCAGTACTTC	.	.	TRBV13	TRBJ2-5	13
CASSSNIGTSFGETQYF	TGTGCCAGCAGCTCGAACATTGGGACTAGCTTTGGAGAGACCCAGTACTTC	TRBD2	.	TRBV28	TRBJ2-5	17
CSVTTGVNSPLHF	TGCAGCGTGACCACAGGGGTTAATTCACCCCTCCACTTT	TRBD1	few	TRBV29-1	TRBJ1-6	13
CASSPGTRDNEQFF	TGTGCCAGCAGCCCCGGGACTCGTGACAATGAGCAGTTCTTC	.	.	TRBV5-4	TRBJ2-1	14
CASSLSGDTGELFF	TGTGCCAGCAGCCTCAGTGGTGACACCGGGGAGCTGTTTTTT	.	.	TRBV7-9	TRBJ2-2	14
CASRGTSGGPYEQYF	TGTGCCAGCAGGGGGACTAGCGGGGGCCCCTACGAGCAGTACTTC	TRBD2	.	TRBV28	TRBJ2-7	15
CASSASGGVSGELFF	TGTGCCAGCAGTGCTAGCGGGGGGGTTTCCGGGGAGCTGTTTTTT	TRBD2	.	TRBV6-1	TRBJ2-2	15
CSVDPSGGLGTQYF	TGCAGCGTTGATCCTAGCGGGGGGCTTGGGACCCAGTACTTC	TRBD2	.	TRBV29-1	TRBJ2-5	14
CASSLGEVEAKNIQYF	TGTGCCAGCAGCCTAGGGGAGGTGGAGGCCAAAAACATTCAGTACTTC	.	.	TRBV4-2	TRBJ2-4	16
CASSPGGPLYGYTF	TGTGCCAGTAGTCCAGGGGGCCCCCTCTATGGCTACACCTTC	TRBD1	.	TRBV19	TRBJ1-2	14
CASSRTATYEQYF	TGTGCCAGTAGTAGGACAGCCACCTACGAGCAGTACTTC	.	.	TRBV19	TRBJ2-7	13
CSVDLVGDTQYF	TGCAGCGTTGACCTAGTGGGAGATACGCAGTATTTT	.	.	TRBV29-1	TRBJ2-3	12
CASTAGGSYNEQFF	TGTGCCAGCACCGCCGGGGGCTCCTACAATGAGCAGTTCTTC	.	.	TRBV9	TRBJ2-1	14
CASRFLAGLTDTQYF	TGTGCCAGCAGATTCCTGGCCGGACTAACAGATACGCAGTATTTT	.	few	TRBV6-6	TRBJ2-3	15
CASSPGIAGANTDTQYF	TGTGCCAGCAGCCCCGGTATAGCGGGGGCGAACACAGATACGCAGTATTTT	TRBD2	.	TRBV7-9	TRBJ2-3	17
CASSLVRLNTEAFF	TGTGCCAGCAGCTTAGTCAGGTTGAACACTGAAGCTTTCTTT	.	.	TRBV13	TRBJ1-1	14
CASRRTANTGELFF	TGTGCCAGCAGGCGCACCGCGAACACCGGGGAGCTGTTTTTT	.	.	TRBV6-5	TRBJ2-2	14
CASSQDQQGVGNEQFF	TGCGCCAGCAGCCAAGATCAACAGGGGGTAGGTAATGAGCAGTTCTTC	TRBD1	.	TRBV4-3	TRBJ2-1	16
CASSFPGQGGETQYF	TGTGCCAGCAGCTTTCCGGGACAGGGGGGGGAGACCCAGTACTTC	TRBD1	.	TRBV7-8	TRBJ2-5	15